The 19 T cell receptor beta chains below all came from one sample that was sequenced in a study of cytomegalovirus exposure and HLA in healthy donors. The PCR ran on 60 Vbeta and 13 Jbeta primers. TCRdb's table, derived via immunoSEQ multiplex PCR, lists solely in-frame clones and lacks some. The table shows approximately 200,000 clones, with 78% occurring only once. Material: PBMCs. The source of these receptors is a woman in her twenties or thirties in good health and CMV-seropositive.

The chain combines TRBV7-2 with TRBJ1-3, with D hard to call. Germline CDR1 is SGHTA and CDR2 is FQGNSA. The CDR3 runs to 13 residues. Trimming removed 5 bases at V and 2 bases at J, with 7 bases between. As DNA, the CDR3 is TGTGCCAGCAGCCCCCAGACTGGAAACACCATATATTTT. Translating it yields CASSPQTGNTIYF.

The chain joins TRBV5-6 to TRBJ2-4, with TRBD1 identical over 8 bases. The CDR3 has 17 amino acids. The V segment lost 4 bases and the J segment 0 bases; nucleotides outside the gene matches: 9. In germline, CDR1 is SGHDT, CDR2 YYEEEE. The CDR3 protein is CASSLGQVATAKNIQYF. CDR3 in DNA: TGTGCCAGCAGCCTGGGACAGGTTGCGACAGCCAAAAACATTCAGTACTTC.

The V and J genes are TRBV7-9 and TRBJ1-4; possible D gene TRBD1, 6 bases. Deletions cut 4 bases from V and 8 bases from J, with 17 bases between. The germline gives CDR1 SEHNR, CDR2 FQNEAQ (reference sequence). The length of the CDR3 is 15 residues. The chain's CDR3 is CASSSGTPPREKLFF. The CDR3 DNA reads as TGTGCCAGCAGCTCCGGGACACCACCACGGGAAAAACTGTTTTTT.

CDR3 region: CASSTVGEVGGELFF. CDR3 in DNA: TGCGCCAGCAGCACCGTGGGGGAGGTTGGCGGGGAGCTGTTTTTT. V gene TRBV5-1 combines with J gene TRBJ2-2; tentatively, D is TRBD2 (6 bases). Germline lookup yields CDR1 SGHRS and CDR2 YFSETQ. V lost 4 bases and J lost 7, with 17 bases in between. The CDR3 extends over 15 amino acids. Full variable domain (remainder filled in from reference TRBV5-1 and TRBJ2-2): KAGVTQTPRYLIKTRGQQVTLSCSPISGHRSVSWYQQTPGQGLQFLFEYFSETQRNKGNFPGRFSGRQFSNSRSEMNVSTLELGDSALYLCASSTVGEVGGELFFGEGSRLTVL.

This rearrangement joins TRBV27 to TRBJ1-1, with unresolved D. The length of the CDR3 is 11 residues. V gave up 9 bases and J gave up 8 bases, with 13 bases separating them. Germline V gene lookup returns CDR1 MNHEY and CDR2 SMNVEV (reference sequence). In nucleotides, the CDR3 is TGTGCCAGTGTGGAGCGACTGGAAGCTTTCTTT. Its protein is CASVERLEAFF.

The chain recombines TRBV7-9 with TRBJ1-2; the D gene is possibly TRBD1 (6 bases). Germline loops: CDR1 SEHNR, CDR2 FQNEAQ (reference sequence). The CDR3 runs 14 residues. Trimming pared 0 bases from V and 7 bases from J, leaving 12 bases between. CDR3 sequence (DNA): TGTGCCAGCAGCTTAGCCGACTACAGGGTTGGCTACACCTTC. Translated, it gives CASSLADYRVGYTF.

The V call is TRBV27, the J call TRBJ2-7; the match to TRBD1 covers 9 bases. Germline V gene lookup returns CDR1 MNHEY and CDR2 SMNVEV (reference sequence). With 3 bases clipped from V and 6 bases from J, the junction kept 6 bases outside the gene matches. CDR3 size: 14 residues. CDR3 sequence (DNA): TGTGCCAGCAGTTTGATCGGGACAGGGCGCGAGCAGTACTTC. Translation gives CASSLIGTGREQYF.

This chain joins TRBV10-1 and TRBJ2-1; 8 bases align to TRBD1. Germline V gives CDR1 WNHNN, CDR2 SYGVQD (reference sequence). The length of the CDR3 is 14 residues. V shed 5 bases, J shed 7 bases, and the junction held 7 bases outside the gene matches. DNA for the CDR3: TGCGCCAGCAGTAAGACAGGGGTTGGGAATGAGCAGTTCTTC. It translates to CASSKTGVGNEQFF.

This rearrangement joins TRBV5-4 to TRBJ1-4; 8 nucleotides match TRBD1. This CDR3 comprises 15 residues. Germline V CDR1 and CDR2: SGHNT, YYREEE (reference sequence). With 4 bases clipped from V and 7 bases from J, the junction kept 9 bases outside the gene matches. CDR3 sequence (DNA): TGTGCCAGCAGCGCCGGGACAGGAGGAATTGAAAAACTGTTTTTT. Amino acid sequence: CASSAGTGGIEKLFF.

This clone was observed a handful of times. This rearrangement joins TRBV6-1 to TRBJ2-3; 8 positions agree with TRBD1. V was clipped by 7 bases and J by 4 bases; unmatched bases: 4. The CDR3 has 13 residues. The germline V gene has CDR1 MNHNS and CDR2 SASEGT. CDR3 in amino acids: CASNGQGSDTQYF. The CDR3 DNA sequence: TGTGCCAGCAACGGACAGGGATCAGATACGCAGTATTTT.

Worth noting for this clone: At one of its ends the junction is not consistent with the germline gene, which may arise from a read error. The V call is TRBV7-7, the J call TRBJ1-5; D not certain. There are 13 residues in the CDR3. Germline V gene data show CDR1 as SSHAT and CDR2 as FNYEAQ (reference sequence). Here the CDR3 reads CASSRVMAQPQHF. CDR3 coding DNA: TGTGCTAGCAGCCGGGTCATGGCTCAGCCCCAGCATTTT.

This clone was observed once. V and J are TRBV6-5 and TRBJ1-1; no reliable D call. The germline V and J ends were trimmed by 6 bases and 0 bases, with 14 bases remaining between them. Germline CDR1 and CDR2: MNHEY and SVGAGI. CDR3 length: 15 residues. The chain's CDR3 is CASRRQADMNTEAFF. The CDR3 nucleotides are TGTGCCAGCAGGCGCCAGGCCGATATGAACACTGAAGCTTTCTTT.

This sequence joins TRBV13 and TRBJ1-4, with 8 bases aligning to TRBD1. CDR1 and CDR2 from the germline V gene are PRHDT and FYEKMQ (reference sequence). V was clipped by 5 bases and J by 8 bases; unmatched bases: 10. This CDR3 is built from 15 residues. The CDR3 sequence is CASSQRRQGAEKLFF. The CDR3 DNA reads TGTGCCAGCAGCCAACGTCGCCAGGGGGCGGAAAAACTGTTTTTT.

This clone was picked up one time. The chain couples TRBV10-3 to TRBJ2-1; 9 nucleotides agree with TRBD1. The CDR3 has 14 residues. V lost 8 bases, J lost 3 bases, and 5 bases stayed unmatched. CDR1 is ENHRY and CDR2 is SYGVKD in the germline V gene. The CDR3 reads CAIGGQGDYNEQFF. CDR3 DNA sequence: TGTGCCATCGGGGGACAGGGTGACTACAATGAGCAGTTCTTC.

The chain joins TRBV6-1 to TRBJ2-7; tentatively, D is TRBD1 (7 bases). This CDR3 has 11 amino acids. Germline CDR1 reads MNHNS; CDR2 reads SASEGT. V was trimmed by 4 bases and J by 13 bases, leaving 14 bases between them. As DNA, the CDR3 is TGTGCCAGCAGTGTGGCAGGGGGGCGATACTTC. Residues: CASSVAGGRYF.

This clone was observed a few times. This sequence joins TRBV5-1 and TRBJ2-7; 10 bases are shared with TRBD1. Germline assignment: CDR1 SGHRS and CDR2 YFSETQ. V shed 0 bases and J 2 bases; nucleotides not matched to a gene: 2. This CDR3 has 15 amino acids. CDR3 residues: CASSLGGQGTYEQYF. DNA of the CDR3: TGCGCCAGCAGCTTGGGGGGACAGGGGACCTACGAGCAGTACTTC.

In this sample, this clone turned up a few times. The chain combines TRBV10-3 with TRBJ1-6; maybe TRBD1 (6 bases). The germline gives CDR1 ENHRY, CDR2 SYGVKD. This CDR3 is 13 amino acids long. V was clipped by 9 bases and J by 6 bases, with 12 bases between them. The CDR3 is CAIRQDPNSPLHF. The CDR3 coding sequence is TGTGCCATAAGACAGGATCCTAATTCACCCCTCCACTTT.

J is TRBJ1-5 and V is TRBV5-6; D remains unclear. CDR1 and CDR2 (germline): SGHDT, YYEEEE. The CDR3 spans 13 residues. Deletions cut 4 bases from V and 4 bases from J, with 9 bases between. The CDR3 sequence: CASSPLPNQPQHF. CDR3 bases: TGTGCCAGCAGCCCACTCCCTAATCAGCCCCAGCATTTT.

The CDR3 DNA follows: TGTGCCAGCTCGGGAGACAGGAATCAGCCCCAGCATTTT. Protein: CASSGDRNQPQHF. This rearrangement joins TRBV18 to TRBJ1-5; TRBD1 might be the D (6 bases). Per germline, CDR1 KGHSH and CDR2 LQKENI. Trimming stripped 6 bases from V and 4 bases from J, with 10 bases between. The CDR3 has 13 residues.